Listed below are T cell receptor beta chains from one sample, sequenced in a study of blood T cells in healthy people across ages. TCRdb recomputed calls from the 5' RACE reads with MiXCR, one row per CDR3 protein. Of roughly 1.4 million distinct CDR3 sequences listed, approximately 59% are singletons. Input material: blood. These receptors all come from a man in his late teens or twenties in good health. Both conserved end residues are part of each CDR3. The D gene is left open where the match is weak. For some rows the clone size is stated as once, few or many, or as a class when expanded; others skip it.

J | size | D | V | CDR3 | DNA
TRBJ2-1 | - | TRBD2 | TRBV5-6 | CASSLLQTSGHEQFF | TGTGCCAGCAGCCTCCTACAGACTAGCGGGCATGAGCAGTTCTTC
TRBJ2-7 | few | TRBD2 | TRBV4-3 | CASSQDSGSGSYEQYF | TGCGCCAGCAGCCAAGATAGTGGTAGCGGGTCCTACGAGCAGTACTTC
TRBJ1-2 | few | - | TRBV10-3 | CAISESGLNYGYTF | TGTGCCATCAGTGAGTCTGGACTGAACTATGGCTACACCTTC
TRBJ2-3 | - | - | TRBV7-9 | CASSLSLTDTQYF | TGTGCCAGCAGCTTAAGTTTGACAGATACGCAGTATTTT
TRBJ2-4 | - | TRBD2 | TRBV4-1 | CASSQEETSGRQNIQYF | TGCGCCAGCAGCCAAGAGGAAACTAGCGGGAGACAAAACATTCAGTACTTC
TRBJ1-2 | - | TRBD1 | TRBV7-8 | CASSLYQNAGQFYGYTF | TGTGCCAGCAGCCTATACCAAAATGCGGGACAGTTCTATGGCTACACCTTC
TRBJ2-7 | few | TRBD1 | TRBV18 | CASSPRDRGGEQYF | TGTGCCAGCTCACCACGGGACAGGGGTGGCGAGCAGTACTTC
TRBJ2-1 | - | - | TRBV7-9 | CASSSLWTQILGNEQFF | TGTGCCAGCAGCTCCCTTTGGACACAAATCCTGGGCAATGAGCAGTTCTTC
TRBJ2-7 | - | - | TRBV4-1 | CASSRVTPIGEQYF | TGCGCCAGCAGCCGAGTTACCCCGATAGGCGAGCAGTACTTC
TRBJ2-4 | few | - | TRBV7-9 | CASSLRAYKNIQYF | TGTGCCAGCAGCCTACGGGCCTACAAAAACATTCAGTACTTC
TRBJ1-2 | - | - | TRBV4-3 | CASSQGYGNNYGYTF | TGCGCCAGCAGCCAAGGGTATGGGAATAACTATGGCTACACCTTC
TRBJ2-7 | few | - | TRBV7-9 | CASSLSISSYEQYF | TGTGCCAGCAGCTTATCTATTAGCTCCTACGAGCAGTACTTC
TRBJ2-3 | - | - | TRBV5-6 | CASSRDRDPLADTQYF | TGTGCCAGCAGCCGTGACCGGGATCCTCTGGCAGATACGCAGTATTTT
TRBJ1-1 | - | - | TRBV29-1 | CSVEVPETLHTWDTEAFF | TGCAGCGTTGAAGTACCAGAGACCCTCCATACCTGGGACACTGAAGCTTTCTTT
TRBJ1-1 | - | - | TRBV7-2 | CASSLAQIQGEAFF | TGTGCCAGCAGCTTAGCGCAGATCCAAGGGGAAGCTTTCTTT
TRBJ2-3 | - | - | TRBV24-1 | CATSDGTLGDTQYF | TGTGCCACCAGTGACGGGACCCTTGGGGATACGCAGTATTTT
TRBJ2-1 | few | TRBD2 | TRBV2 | CASSEARIAGLYNEQFF | TGTGCCAGCAGTGAAGCGCGGATAGCGGGCCTTTACAATGAGCAGTTCTTC
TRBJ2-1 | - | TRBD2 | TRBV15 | CATSRITPFGAGSPNEQFF | TGTGCCACCAGCAGAATAACCCCCTTCGGAGCGGGGTCCCCCAATGAGCAGTTCTTC
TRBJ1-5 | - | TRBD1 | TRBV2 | CASSTTGGGRQPQHF | TGTGCCAGCAGTACTACAGGGGGCGGACGACAGCCCCAGCATTTT
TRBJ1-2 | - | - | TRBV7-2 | CASSAGSWDGYTF | TGTGCCAGCAGCGCCGGGTCCTGGGATGGCTACACCTTC